A selection of T cell receptor beta chains follows, all from one sample in a study of blood T cell repertoires in COVID-19. Clones were sequenced by immunoSEQ multiplex PCR, and TCRdb holds only the in-frame ones, with some missing. Of under 200,000 clones in the sample, 75% to 85% are singletons; the top ten hold around 6%. Sequencing was performed on peripheral blood. These receptors came from a woman aged 40 to 50 with COVID-19, enrolled during active disease. Each CDR3 is given with its conserved first and last residue. Each record gives: J gene, V gene, clone size, D gene, CDR3 length, CDR3 DNA, CDR3 protein. The D gene is left open where the match is weak. Clone size is given for some rows only: seen once, a few or many times, or a class if the clone is expanded.

TRBJ1-1 TRBV5-6 . . 13 TGTGCCAGCAGCTTGGCGGGATCCAATGAAGCTTTCTTT CASSLAGSNEAFF
TRBJ1-2 TRBV20-1 . . 13 TGCAGTGCTAGTACAGGGATGAACTATGGCTACACCTTC CSASTGMNYGYTF
TRBJ1-4 TRBV30 . TRBD1 16 TGTGCCTGGAGTGTACGTTTCAGGGGGCCCAGTGAAAAACTGTTTTTT CAWSVRFRGPSEKLFF
TRBJ1-6 TRBV27 . TRBD1 19 TGTGCCAGCAGTCTCCGCCACCGGGACAGGGGTATAGCCTTTCCACCCCTCCACTTT CASSLRHRDRGIAFPPLHF
TRBJ2-2 TRBV6-5 . . 13 TGTGCCAGCACCACCCAGGGGTCCATTGGGCTGTTTTTT CASTTQGSIGLFF
TRBJ2-1 TRBV4-1 . TRBD2 20 TGCGCCAGCAGCCAGCCCATTGGACTAGGTGGATCGGTCGATATCAATGAGCAGTTCTTC CASSQPIGLGGSVDINEQFF
TRBJ1-1 TRBV6-5 . TRBD1 14 TGTGCCAGCAGTAGTCAGGGGGAGAGGACTGAAGCTTTCTTT CASSSQGERTEAFF
TRBJ1-1 TRBV18 . TRBD1 14 TGTGCCAGCTCAGCCTCCAGGGGGCAAACTGAAGCTTTCTTT CASSASRGQTEAFF
TRBJ2-7 TRBV30 . TRBD2 15 TGTGCCTGGCAGAGGACCGGGACTAGCGTGCGCGAGCAGTACTTC CAWQRTGTSVREQYF
TRBJ2-3 TRBV9 once TRBD2 17 TGTGCCAGCAGCGTAGACGAGCGGGGGATTAGCACAGATACGCAGTATTTT CASSVDERGISTDTQYF
TRBJ1-2 TRBV6-6 . TRBD1 15 TGTGCCAGCAGACCGCAGACAGGGACTGGCTATGGCTACACCTTC CASRPQTGTGYGYTF
TRBJ1-2 TRBV7-2 once . 15 TGTGCCAGCAGCTTAGATGGGGGCGCGGTCTATGGCTACACCTTC CASSLDGGAVYGYTF
TRBJ1-2 TRBV5-5 few . 12 TGTGCCAGCAGCACGCCGGGTCTTGGCTACACCTTC CASSTPGLGYTF
TRBJ2-7 TRBV12-3/TRBV12-4 . . 12 TGTGCCAGCAGTTGGCCCGGGAACGAGCAGTACTTC CASSWPGNEQYF
TRBJ1-1 TRBV6-6 . . 15 TGTGCCAGCAGTTCGGATGGCCTCGGGGGCACTGAAGCTTTCTTT CASSSDGLGGTEAFF
TRBJ1-2 TRBV30 . TRBD1 14 TGTGCCTGGGTGGGCAGAGGGGGCGCAAATGGCTACACCTTC CAWVGRGGANGYTF